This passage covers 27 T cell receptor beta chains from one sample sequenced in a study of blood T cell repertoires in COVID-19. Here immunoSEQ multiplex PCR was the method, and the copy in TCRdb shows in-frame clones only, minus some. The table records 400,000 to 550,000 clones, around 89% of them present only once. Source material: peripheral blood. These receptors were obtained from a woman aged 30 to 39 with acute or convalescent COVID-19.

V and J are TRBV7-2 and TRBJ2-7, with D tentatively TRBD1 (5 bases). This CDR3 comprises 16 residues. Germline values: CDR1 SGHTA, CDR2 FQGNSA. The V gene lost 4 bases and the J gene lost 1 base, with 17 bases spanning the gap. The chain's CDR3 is CASSSRHRIMSYEQYF. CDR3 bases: TGTGCCAGCAGCTCTAGACACAGGATCATGTCCTACGAGCAGTACTTC.

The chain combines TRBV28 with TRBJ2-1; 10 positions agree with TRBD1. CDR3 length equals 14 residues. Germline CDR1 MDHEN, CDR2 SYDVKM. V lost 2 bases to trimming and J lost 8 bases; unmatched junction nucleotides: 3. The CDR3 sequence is CASSLRQGAHEQFF. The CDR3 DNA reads TGTGCCAGCAGTTTAAGACAGGGGGCACATGAGCAGTTCTTC.

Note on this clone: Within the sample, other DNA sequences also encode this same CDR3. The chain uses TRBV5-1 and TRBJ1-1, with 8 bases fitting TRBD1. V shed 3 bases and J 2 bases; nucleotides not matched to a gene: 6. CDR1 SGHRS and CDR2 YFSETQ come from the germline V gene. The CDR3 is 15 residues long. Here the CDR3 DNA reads TGCGCCAGCAGCTCTGGACAGGGCGGAAACACTGAAGCTTTCTTT. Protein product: CASSSGQGGNTEAFF.

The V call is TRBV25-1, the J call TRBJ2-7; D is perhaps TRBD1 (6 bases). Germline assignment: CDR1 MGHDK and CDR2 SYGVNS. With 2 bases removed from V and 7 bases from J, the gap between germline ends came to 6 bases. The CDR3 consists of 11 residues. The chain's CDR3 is CASSEQGEQYF. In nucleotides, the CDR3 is TGTGCCAGCAGTGAACAGGGGGAGCAGTACTTC.

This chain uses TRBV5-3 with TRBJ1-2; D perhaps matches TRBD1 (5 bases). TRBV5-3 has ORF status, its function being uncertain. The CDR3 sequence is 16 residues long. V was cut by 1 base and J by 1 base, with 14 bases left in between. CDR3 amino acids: CARSLNSGESNYGYTF. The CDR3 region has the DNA TGTGCCAGAAGCTTGAATTCGGGGGAAAGTAACTATGGCTACACCTTC.

CDR3 sequence: CASSLGVRTRDGYTF. The CDR3 DNA is TGTGCCAGCAGCTTGGGGGTCCGTACCCGGGATGGCTACACCTTC. This chain connects TRBV5-5 to TRBJ1-2; D not certain. Germline V gene data show CDR1 as SGHKS and CDR2 as YYEKEE (reference sequence). Trimming pared 0 bases from V and 6 bases from J, leaving 15 bases between. The CDR3 sequence is 15 residues long.

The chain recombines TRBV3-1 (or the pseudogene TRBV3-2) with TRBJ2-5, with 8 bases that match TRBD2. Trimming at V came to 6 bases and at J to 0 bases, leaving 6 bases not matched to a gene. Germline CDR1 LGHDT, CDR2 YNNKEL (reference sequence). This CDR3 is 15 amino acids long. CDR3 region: CASSPLAGYQETQYF. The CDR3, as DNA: TGTGCCAGCAGTCCTTTAGCGGGGTACCAAGAGACCCAGTACTTC.

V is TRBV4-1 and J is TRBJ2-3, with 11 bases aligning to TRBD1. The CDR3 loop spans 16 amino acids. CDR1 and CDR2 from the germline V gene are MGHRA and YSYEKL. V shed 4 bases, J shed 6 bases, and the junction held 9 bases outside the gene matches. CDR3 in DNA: TGCGCCAGCAGCCGCGGACAGGGGGCGCTTCAGGATACGCAGTATTTT. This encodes CASSRGQGALQDTQYF.

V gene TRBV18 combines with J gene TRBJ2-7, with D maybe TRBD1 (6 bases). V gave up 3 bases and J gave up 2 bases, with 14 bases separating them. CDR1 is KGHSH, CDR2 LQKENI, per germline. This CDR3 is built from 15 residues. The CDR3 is CASSPDFPGAYEQYF. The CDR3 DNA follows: TGTGCCAGCTCACCTGATTTCCCAGGGGCCTACGAGCAGTACTTC.

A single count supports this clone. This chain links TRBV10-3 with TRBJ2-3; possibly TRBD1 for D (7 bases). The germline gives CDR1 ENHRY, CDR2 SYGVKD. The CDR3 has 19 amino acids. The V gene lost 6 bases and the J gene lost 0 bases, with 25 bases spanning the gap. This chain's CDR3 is CAISRTGLLTLLSTDTQYF. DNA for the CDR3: TGTGCCATCAGCAGGACAGGACTACTAACCCTCCTTAGCACAGATACGCAGTATTTT.

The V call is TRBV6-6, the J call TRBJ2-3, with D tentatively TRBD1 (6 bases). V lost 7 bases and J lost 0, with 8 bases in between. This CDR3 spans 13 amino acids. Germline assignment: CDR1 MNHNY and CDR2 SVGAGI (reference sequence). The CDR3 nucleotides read TGTGCCAGCACCAGGGGAAGCACAGATACGCAGTATTTT. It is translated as CASTRGSTDTQYF.

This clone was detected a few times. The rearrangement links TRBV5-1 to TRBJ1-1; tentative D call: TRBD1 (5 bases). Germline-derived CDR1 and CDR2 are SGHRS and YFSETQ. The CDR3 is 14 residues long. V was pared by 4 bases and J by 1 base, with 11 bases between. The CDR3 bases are TGCGCCAGCAGCCCGGGGGACGGGAACACTGAAGCTTTCTTT. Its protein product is CASSPGDGNTEAFF. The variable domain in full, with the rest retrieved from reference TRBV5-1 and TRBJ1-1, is KAGVTQTPRYLIKTRGQQVTLSCSPISGHRSVSWYQQTPGQGLQFLFEYFSETQRNKGNFPGRFSGRQFSNSRSEMNVSTLELGDSALYLCASSPGDGNTEAFFGQGTRLTVV.

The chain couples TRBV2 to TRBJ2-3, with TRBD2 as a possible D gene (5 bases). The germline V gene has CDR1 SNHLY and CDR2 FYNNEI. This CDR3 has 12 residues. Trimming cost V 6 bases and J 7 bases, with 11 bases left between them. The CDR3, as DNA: TGTGCCAGCAGGTGGGGAGAAAATACGCAGTATTTT. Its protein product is CASRWGENTQYF. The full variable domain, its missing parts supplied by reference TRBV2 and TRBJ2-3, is EPEVTQTPSHQVTQMGQEVILRCVPISNHLYFYWYRQILGQKVEFLVSFYNNEISEKSEIFDDQFSVERPDGSNFTLKIRSTKLEDSAMYFCASRWGENTQYFGPGTRLTVL.

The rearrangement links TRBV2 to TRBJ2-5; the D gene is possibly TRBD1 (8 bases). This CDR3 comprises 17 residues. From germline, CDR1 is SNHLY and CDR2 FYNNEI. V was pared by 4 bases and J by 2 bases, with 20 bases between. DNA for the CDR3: TGTGCCAGCAGTGTGGGGAGGGACAGGATAACACAAGAGACCCAGTACTTC. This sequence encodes CASSVGRDRITQETQYF. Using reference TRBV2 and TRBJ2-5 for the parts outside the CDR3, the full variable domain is EPEVTQTPSHQVTQMGQEVILRCVPISNHLYFYWYRQILGQKVEFLVSFYNNEISEKSEIFDDQFSVERPDGSNFTLKIRSTKLEDSAMYFCASSVGRDRITQETQYFGPGTRLLVL.

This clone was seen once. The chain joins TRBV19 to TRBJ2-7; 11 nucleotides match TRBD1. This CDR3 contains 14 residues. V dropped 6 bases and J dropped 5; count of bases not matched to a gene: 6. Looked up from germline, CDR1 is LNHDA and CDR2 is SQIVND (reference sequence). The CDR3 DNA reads TGTGCCAGTAGCGCCGGGACAGGGGGGGACGAGCAGTACTTC. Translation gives CASSAGTGGDEQYF.

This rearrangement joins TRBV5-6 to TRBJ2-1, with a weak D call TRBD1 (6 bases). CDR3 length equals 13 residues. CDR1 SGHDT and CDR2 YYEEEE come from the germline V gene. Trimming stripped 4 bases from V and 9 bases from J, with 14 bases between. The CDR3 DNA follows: TGTGCCAGCAGCAGGGGGTCAGGGCCTGAGCAGTTCTTC. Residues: CASSRGSGPEQFF. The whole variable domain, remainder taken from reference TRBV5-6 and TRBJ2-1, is DAGVTQSPTHLIKTRGQQVTLRCSPKSGHDTVSWYQQALGQGPQFIFQYYEEEERQRGNFPDRFSGHQFPNYSSELNVNALLLGDSALYLCASSRGSGPEQFFGPGTRLTVL.

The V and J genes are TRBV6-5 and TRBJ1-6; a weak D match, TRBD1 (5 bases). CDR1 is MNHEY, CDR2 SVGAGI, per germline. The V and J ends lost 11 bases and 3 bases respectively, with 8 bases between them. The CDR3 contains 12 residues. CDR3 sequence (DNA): TGTGCCGGGGGACTCTATAATTCACCCCTCCACTTT. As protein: CAGGLYNSPLHF.

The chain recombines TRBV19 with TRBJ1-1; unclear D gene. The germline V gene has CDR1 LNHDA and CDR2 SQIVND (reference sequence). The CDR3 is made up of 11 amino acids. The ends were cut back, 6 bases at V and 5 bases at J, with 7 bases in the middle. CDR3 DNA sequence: TGTGCCAGTAGGACTGGTACTGAAGCTTTCTTT. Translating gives CASRTGTEAFF.

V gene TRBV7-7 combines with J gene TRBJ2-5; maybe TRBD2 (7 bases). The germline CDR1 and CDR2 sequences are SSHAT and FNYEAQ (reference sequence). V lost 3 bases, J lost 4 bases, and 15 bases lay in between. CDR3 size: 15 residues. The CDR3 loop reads CASSLTGGRGETQYF. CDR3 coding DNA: TGTGCCAGCAGCTTGACAGGAGGGAGGGGAGAGACCCAGTACTTC.

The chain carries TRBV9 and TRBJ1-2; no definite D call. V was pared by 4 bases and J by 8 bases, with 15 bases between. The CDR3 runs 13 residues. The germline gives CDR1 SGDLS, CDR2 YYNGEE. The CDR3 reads CASSPGHQEGYTF. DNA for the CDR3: TGTGCCAGCAGCCCAGGTCACCAAGAGGGCTACACCTTC.

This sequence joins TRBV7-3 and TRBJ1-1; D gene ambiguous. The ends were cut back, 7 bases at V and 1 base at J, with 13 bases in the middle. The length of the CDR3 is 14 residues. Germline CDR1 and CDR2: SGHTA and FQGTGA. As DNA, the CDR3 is TGTGCCAGCACCGAGAATGGAGCGAACACTGAAGCTTTCTTT. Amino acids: CASTENGANTEAFF.

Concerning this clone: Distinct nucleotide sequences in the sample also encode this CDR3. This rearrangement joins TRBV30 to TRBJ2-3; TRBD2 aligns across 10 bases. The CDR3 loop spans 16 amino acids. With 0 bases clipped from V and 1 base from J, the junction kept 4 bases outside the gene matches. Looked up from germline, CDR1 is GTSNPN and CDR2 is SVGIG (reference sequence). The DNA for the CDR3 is TGTGCCTGGAGTGTAGGGCTAGCGGGGGGCACAGATACGCAGTATTTT. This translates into CAWSVGLAGGTDTQYF.

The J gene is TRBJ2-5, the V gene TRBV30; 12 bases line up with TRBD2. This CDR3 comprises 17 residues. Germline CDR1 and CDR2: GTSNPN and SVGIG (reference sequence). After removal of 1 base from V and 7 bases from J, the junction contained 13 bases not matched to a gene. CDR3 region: CAWSGLAGASGGGTQYF. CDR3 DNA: TGTGCCTGGAGTGGACTAGCGGGGGCCTCCGGAGGTGGGACCCAGTACTTC.

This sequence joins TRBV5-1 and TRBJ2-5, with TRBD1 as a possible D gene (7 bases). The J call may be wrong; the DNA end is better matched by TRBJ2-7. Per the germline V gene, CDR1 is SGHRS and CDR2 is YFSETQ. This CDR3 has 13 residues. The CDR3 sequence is CASSPEGAYEQYF. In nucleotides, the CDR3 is TGCGCCAGCAGCCCGGAGGGGGCTTACGAGCAGTACTTC.

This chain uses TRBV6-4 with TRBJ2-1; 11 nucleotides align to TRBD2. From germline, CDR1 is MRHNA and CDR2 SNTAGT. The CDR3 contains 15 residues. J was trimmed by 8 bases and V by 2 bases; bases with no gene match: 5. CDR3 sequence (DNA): TGTGCCAGCAGTGACACTAGCGGGGGACGGGATGAGCAGTTCTTC. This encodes CASSDTSGGRDEQFF.

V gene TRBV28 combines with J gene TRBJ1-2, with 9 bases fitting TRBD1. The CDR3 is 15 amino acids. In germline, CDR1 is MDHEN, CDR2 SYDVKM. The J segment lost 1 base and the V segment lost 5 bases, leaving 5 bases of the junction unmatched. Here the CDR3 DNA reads TGTGCCAGCAGTATAACGGGACAGGGTAACTATGGCTACACCTTC. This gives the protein CASSITGQGNYGYTF.

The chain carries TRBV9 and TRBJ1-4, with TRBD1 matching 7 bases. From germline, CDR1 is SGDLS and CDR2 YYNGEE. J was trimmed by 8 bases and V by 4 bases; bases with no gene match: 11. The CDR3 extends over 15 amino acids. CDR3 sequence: CASSFGGGAPEKLFF. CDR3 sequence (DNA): TGTGCCAGCAGCTTTGGAGGGGGCGCCCCGGAAAAACTGTTTTTT.